This TCR beta chain was recovered during a study of T cell responses to AZD1222 COVID-19 vaccine (dated by TCRdb to the early 2020s). Notes on the research overall: Because spike-specific TCR depth and breadth did not differ between the two schedules, AZD1222 recipients who got a second dose at roughly 4 weeks were pooled with those who got a second dose at roughly 12 weeks. Trial participants were enrolled by age into 18-55, 56-69 and 70-plus year subgroups, with about 150, 27 and 61 TCR-sequenced participants respectively. TCR sequencing covered more than 230 trial participants: around 210 given two doses of AZD1222 and 26 given two doses of MenACWY control vaccine.

Broad study findings and their caveats: Spike-specific TCR breadth and depth rose significantly after two AZD1222 doses compared with day 0 and with MenACWY recipients. Conclusions about previously exposed vaccinees were limited because only a handful of AZD1222 recipients were SARS-CoV-2 seropositive at baseline. Participants were mostly white British and included more females than males, and it was suggested by the authors that clonal diversity may have been underestimated. The vaccine-associated CD4 TCRs covered the entire spike protein, and the dominant responses fell in regions 160-218 and 743-854. In the small 56-69-year group, the increase in depth fell short of significance, most likely because of low power. Nearly half of unique spike-specific TCRs reportedly recognized epitopes outside regions mutated in the B.1.351 and B.1.1.7 variants. Because no samples from the day 14 peak response were available, repertoires could be characterized only after the peak T cell response.

Counted from cysteine to phenylalanine, this CDR3 has 14 amino acids. CDR3 DNA only is kept here, 42 bases in frame from base 1. The germline V gene supplies CDR1 KGHDR and CDR2 SFDVKD. V is clipped by 7 bases and J by 4 bases, and the sequence between their germline boundaries is 15 bases long. The CDR3 regions of human TCRbeta chains were analyzed by immunosequencing. In the authors' own workflow: Repertoire TCRs were checked for matches against a reference library of SARS-CoV-2-specific TCRs that had been generated using the MIRA antigen-specificity platform. Breadth meant the fraction of unique TCRs that were SARS-CoV-2-associated, whereas depth meant the fraction of total T cells that were SARS-CoV-2-associated. Each spike-specific TCR was assigned to its reactive spike region and to a CD4 or CD8 class using the MIRA data. Log10-transformed breadth and depth values were compared by one-way ANOVA with Sidak's multiple comparisons tests. TCRdb took over this immuneACCESS table, retaining in-frame rearrangements with V and J assigned. Such tables are incomplete; in checked studies, under half of the missing clones stem from an unresolved V gene, and the remainder is unexplained. V, J and clone size were drawn from that table, and D and trimming were deduced from the DNA. Here the sample has 100,000 to 150,000 clones; roughly 85% occur a single time. The biggest ten clones account for 9% to 9.5% of the sample.

This specimen's time point label, interpreted: baseline before first vaccination. Samples from vaccinated people were obtained from the UK trials COV001 and COV002, which included a single-blind randomized controlled phase 2/3 trial of AZD1222 (ChAdOx1 nCoV-19) in healthy adults. For TCRbeta chain sequencing, PBMC samples from trial participants were taken at day 0 and at day 28 after the second dose. Of note for this clone: There is no known antigen for this receptor. Base qualities are not provided; no much larger clone lies one nucleotide away.

The TCR originated in an adult in good health. Sequences were derived from peripheral blood, sampled on day 0 of AZD1222 vaccination. Recombination connected TRBV24-1 to TRBJ1-1; the D region possibly corresponds to TRBD1 (5 bases align). The CDR3 protein: CATRSRDQVTEAFF. The DNA sequence reads TGTGCCACCAGAAGCCGGGACCAGGTCACTGAAGCTTTCTTT.